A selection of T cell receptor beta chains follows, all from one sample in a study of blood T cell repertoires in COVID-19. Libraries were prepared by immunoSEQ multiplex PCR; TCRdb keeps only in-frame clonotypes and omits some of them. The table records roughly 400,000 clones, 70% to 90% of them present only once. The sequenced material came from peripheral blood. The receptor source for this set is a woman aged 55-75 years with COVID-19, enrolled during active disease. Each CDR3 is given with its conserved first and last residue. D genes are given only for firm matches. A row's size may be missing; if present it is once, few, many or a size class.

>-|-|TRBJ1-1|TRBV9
TGTGCCAGCAGCGTAGGGGTAGGGGGTGGCACTGAAGCTTTCTTT
CASSVGVGGGTEAFF
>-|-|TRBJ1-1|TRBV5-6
TGTGCCAGCAGCTTGTTCCGCGGCGATGAAGCTTTCTTT
CASSLFRGDEAFF
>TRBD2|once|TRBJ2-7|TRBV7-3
TGTGCCAGCAGCCCCGCCGGGGGGTACGAGCAGTACTTC
CASSPAGGYEQYF
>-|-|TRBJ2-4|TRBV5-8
TGTGCCAGCAGCTTGGGACAGCCGCTAGCCAAAAACATTCAGTACTTC
CASSLGQPLAKNIQYF
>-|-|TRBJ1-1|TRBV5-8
TGTGCCAGCAGCAGGGGACAACTGAACACTGAAGCTTTCTTT
CASSRGQLNTEAFF
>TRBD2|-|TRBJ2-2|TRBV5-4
TGTGCCAGCAGCCGGGGCGGGGGGGCCGCAAGGGAGCTGTTTTTT
CASSRGGGAARELFF
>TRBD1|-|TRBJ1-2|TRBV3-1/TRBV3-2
TGTGCCAGCAGCCACGGGACAGGGCTTCGCGGCTACACCTTC
CASSHGTGLRGYTF
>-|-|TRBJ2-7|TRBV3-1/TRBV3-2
TGTGCCAGCAGCCAAGATGTTCGTCGCTACGAGCAGTACTTC
CASSQDVRRYEQYF
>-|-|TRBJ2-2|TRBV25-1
TGTGCCAGCAGTGATCTAAACGGGAACACCGGGGAGCTGTTTTTT
CASSDLNGNTGELFF
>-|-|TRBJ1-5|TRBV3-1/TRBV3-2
TGTGCCAGCAGCCAAAGGGAGGGCAATCAGCCCCAGCATTTT
CASSQREGNQPQHF
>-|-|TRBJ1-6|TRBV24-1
TGTGCCACCAGCGAGGCAGCAAATTCACCCCTCCACTTT
CATSEAANSPLHF
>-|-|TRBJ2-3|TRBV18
TGTGCCAGCTCACCACCAGCCACAGATACGCAGTATTTT
CASSPPATDTQYF
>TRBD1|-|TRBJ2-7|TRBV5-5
TGTGCCAGCAGCTTGGACAGGGGCTACGAGCAGTACTTC
CASSLDRGYEQYF
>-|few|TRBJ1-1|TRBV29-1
TGCAGCGTTGAAGATCGACCAGGGGCGAACACTGAAGCTTTCTTT
CSVEDRPGANTEAFF
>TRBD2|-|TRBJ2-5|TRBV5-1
TGCGCCAGCAGCTTTGGACTAGCGGGGGGCCCGCAAGAGACCCAGTACTTC
CASSFGLAGGPQETQYF
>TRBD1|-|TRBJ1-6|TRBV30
TGTGCCCGCTCCACAGGGGATAATTCACCCCTCCACTTT
CARSTGDNSPLHF
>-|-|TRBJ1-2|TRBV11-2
TGTGCCAGCAGCTTAGGCCAGATCCCGTCCGGCTACACCTTC
CASSLGQIPSGYTF
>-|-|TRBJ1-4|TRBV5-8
TGTGCCAGCTCCAGGTCGTTAACTAATGAAAAACTGTTTTTT
CASSRSLTNEKLFF
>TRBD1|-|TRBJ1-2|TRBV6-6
TGTGCCAGCAGAAAAATGGGGTTACAGGGGCTCGGCTACACCTTC
CASRKMGLQGLGYTF
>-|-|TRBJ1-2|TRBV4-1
TGCGCCAGCCAAGCCGCGACGAACGGCCTTGCGGGGAGGGGTGGCTACACCTTC
CASQAATNGLAGRGGYTF
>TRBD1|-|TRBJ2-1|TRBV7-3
TGTGCCAGCAGCGAGAACAGGGGAACCTACAATGAGCAGTTCTTC
CASSENRGTYNEQFF
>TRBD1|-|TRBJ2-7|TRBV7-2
TGTGCCAGCAGCTTAGATGCAGGGGGAACCGAGCAGTACTTC
CASSLDAGGTEQYF
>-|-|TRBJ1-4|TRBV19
TGTGCCAGTAGAGGACAGTACTTACCCACTGAAAAACTGTTTTTT
CASRGQYLPTEKLFF
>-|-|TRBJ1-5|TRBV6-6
TGTGCCAGCAGTTACTCGGAGTCCGGGAATCAGCCCCAGCATTTT
CASSYSESGNQPQHF
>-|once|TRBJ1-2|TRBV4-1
TGCGCCAGCAGCCAAGACCGATACAAGGGTGGGGGGAGTAATGGCTACACCTTC
CASSQDRYKGGGSNGYTF
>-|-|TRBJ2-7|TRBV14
TGTGCCAGCAGCCAAGACTACCTCTCCTACGAGCAGTACTTC
CASSQDYLSYEQYF
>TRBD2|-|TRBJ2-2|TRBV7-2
TGTGCCAGCAGCTGGACTAGCGGCAACACCGGGGAGCTGTTTTTT
CASSWTSGNTGELFF
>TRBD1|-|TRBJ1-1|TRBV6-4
TGTGCCAGCAGTCCCGGGACAGGGGGCAAGGGTGAAGCTTTCTTT
CASSPGTGGKGEAFF
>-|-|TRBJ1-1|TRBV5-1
TGCGCCAGCAGCTTGGTGGTGCAGGGAGGCACTGAAGCTTTCTTT
CASSLVVQGGTEAFF
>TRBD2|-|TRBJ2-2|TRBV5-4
TGTGCCAGCAGTCACCCCGGACTAGCGGGGGGCACCGGGGAGCTGTTTTTT
CASSHPGLAGGTGELFF
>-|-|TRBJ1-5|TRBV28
TGTGCCAGCAGTTTGGGAGGAAATAGCAATCAGCCCCAGCATTTT
CASSLGGNSNQPQHF
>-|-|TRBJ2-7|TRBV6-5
TGTGCCAGCAGGCGGGCCGGTCCCTACGAGCAGTACTTC
CASRRAGPYEQYF
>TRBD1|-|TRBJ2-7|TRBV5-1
TGCGCCAGCAGCTTGGGAGGGACAGGGGAATTCGGGCAGTACTTC
CASSLGGTGEFGQYF
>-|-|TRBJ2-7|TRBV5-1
TGCGCCAGCAGCCCCACTACTTACGAGCAGTACTTC
CASSPTTYEQYF
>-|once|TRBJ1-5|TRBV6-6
TGTGCCAGCAGTGCCGACAGTTCGAATCAGCCCCAGCATTTT
CASSADSSNQPQHF
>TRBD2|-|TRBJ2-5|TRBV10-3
TGTGCCATCAGTGACAGCGGGGGGGAGACCCAGTACTTC
CAISDSGGETQYF
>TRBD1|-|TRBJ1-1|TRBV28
TGTGCCAGCAGTTCCCACAGGGGGGGTGACACTGAAGCTTTCTTT
CASSSHRGGDTEAFF
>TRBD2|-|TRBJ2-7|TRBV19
TGTGCCAGTAGTATGGGGGGGTCAACCCACGAGCAGTACTTC
CASSMGGSTHEQYF
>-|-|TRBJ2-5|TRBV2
TGTGCCAGCAGTGATGTACAACAAGAGACCCAGTACTTC
CASSDVQQETQYF
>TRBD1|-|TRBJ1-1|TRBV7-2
TGTGCCAGCAGCCTCGGACAGGCCGGGAACACTGAAGCTTTCTTT
CASSLGQAGNTEAFF
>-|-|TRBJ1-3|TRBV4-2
TGTGCCAGCAGCCAAGAGCTGGCTTCGGGAAACACCATATATTTT
CASSQELASGNTIYF
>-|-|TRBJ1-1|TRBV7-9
TGTGCCAGCAGCTCTAATATGAACACTGAAGCTTTCTTT
CASSSNMNTEAFF
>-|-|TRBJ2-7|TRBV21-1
TGTGCCAGCAGGCCTATGAGATACGAGCAGTACTTC
CASRPMRYEQYF